The 19 T cell receptor beta chains presented below share a single source sample, sequenced in a study of cytomegalovirus exposure and HLA in healthy donors. The PCR used 60 Vbeta and 13 Jbeta primers. Sequenced by immunoSEQ multiplex PCR; TCRdb stores in-frame clones only, minus some. This table holds about 190,000 clones, roughly 80% found once. Sequences were obtained from PBMCs. Receptor source: a young woman in good health and CMV-seronegative.

The rearrangement joins TRBV7-3 to TRBJ1-2; the D gene is possibly TRBD1 (6 bases). Germline V lookup: CDR1 SGHTA, CDR2 FQGTGA. Trimming stripped 4 bases from V and 2 bases from J, with 11 bases between. The CDR3 runs 14 residues. The CDR3 DNA is TGTGCCAGCAGCTCGGGACAAGCAAACTATGGCTACACCTTC. It encodes CASSSGQANYGYTF. The whole variable domain, filled in from reference TRBV7-3 and TRBJ1-2, reads GAGVSQTPSNKVTEKGKYVELRCDPISGHTALYWYRQSLGQGPEFLIYFQGTGAADDSGLPNDRFFAVRPEGSVSTLKIQRTERGDSAVYLCASSSGQANYGYTFGSGTRLTVV.

The chain joins TRBV5-1 to TRBJ2-1, with TRBD1 matching 11 bases. The germline V gene encodes CDR1 SGHRS and CDR2 YFSETQ. Germline trimming cut 0 bases from V and 4 bases from J; bases unmatched to any gene: 3. This CDR3 spans 16 amino acids. CDR3 bases: TGCGCCAGCAGCTTGGCGGACAGGGGGCGTTACAATGAGCAGTTCTTC. Amino acids: CASSLADRGRYNEQFF.

The rearrangement uses TRBV6-5 and TRBJ2-5, with 7 nucleotides matching TRBD1. The CDR3 is made up of 15 amino acids. With V trimmed by 6 bases and J by 1 base, 8 bases remained unmatched. CDR1 MNHEY and CDR2 SVGAGI come from the germline V gene. CDR3 coding DNA: TGTGCCAGCAGCCGGACAGGCAGCGTCCAAGAGACCCAGTACTTC. This translates into CASSRTGSVQETQYF.

This chain joins TRBV5-6 and TRBJ1-1; no clear D gene. This CDR3 is 15 amino acids long. Trimming pared 0 bases from V and 3 bases from J, leaving 12 bases between. Germline values: CDR1 SGHDT, CDR2 YYEEEE. The CDR3 DNA is TGTGCCAGCAGCTTGGGGGTGAGGAGAGACACTGAAGCTTTCTTT. Amino acids: CASSLGVRRDTEAFF. The full variable domain, its missing parts supplied by reference TRBV5-6 and TRBJ1-1, is DAGVTQSPTHLIKTRGQQVTLRCSPKSGHDTVSWYQQALGQGPQFIFQYYEEEERQRGNFPDRFSGHQFPNYSSELNVNALLLGDSALYLCASSLGVRRDTEAFFGQGTRLTVV.

V gene TRBV18 combines with J gene TRBJ2-7; D gene uncertain. The V and J ends lost 2 bases and 0 bases respectively, with 5 bases between them. CDR1 is KGHSH and CDR2 is LQKENI in the germline V gene. The CDR3 is made up of 13 amino acids. CDR3 protein: CASSPSSSYEQYF. The CDR3 nucleotides read TGTGCCAGCTCACCATCCAGCTCCTACGAGCAGTACTTC.

This clone was seen a few times. The V gene is TRBV6-5, the J gene TRBJ2-1; TRBD1 is a possible D gene (6 bases). The germline gives CDR1 MNHEY, CDR2 SVGAGI. Trimming took 4 bases from V and 3 from J, leaving 16 bases between them. The CDR3 length is 16 residues. The CDR3 is CASSSGTPSYYNEQFF. In DNA, the CDR3 is TGTGCCAGCAGTTCTGGGACACCATCCTACTACAATGAGCAGTTCTTC.

The chain couples TRBV5-6 to TRBJ2-3, with 9 bases aligning to TRBD1. The CDR3 spans 16 residues. Germline-derived CDR1 and CDR2 are SGHDT and YYEEEE. With 3 bases clipped from V and 1 base from J, the junction kept 6 bases outside the gene matches. The CDR3 coding sequence is TGTGCCAGCAGCTACAAACAGGGGGCGGGCACAGATACGCAGTATTTT. Encoded protein: CASSYKQGAGTDTQYF.

The chain carries TRBV30 and TRBJ1-6; D is unresolved. The germline V gene encodes CDR1 GTSNPN and CDR2 SVGIG (reference sequence). The V and J ends lost 8 bases and 9 bases respectively, with 17 bases between them. The CDR3 sequence is 13 residues long. The CDR3 here is CARKELGGSPLHF. The CDR3 nucleotides are TGTGCCCGGAAAGAACTAGGAGGTTCACCCCTCCACTTT.

This sequence joins TRBV5-1 and TRBJ2-3; a weak D match, TRBD2 (5 bases). Germline values: CDR1 SGHRS, CDR2 YFSETQ. This CDR3 is built from 16 residues. V dropped 0 bases and J dropped 7 bases, with 18 bases sitting between them. The chain's CDR3 is CASSLDLGAFSHTQYF. As DNA, the CDR3 is TGCGCCAGCAGCTTGGATCTGGGAGCATTTTCTCATACGCAGTATTTT.

This CDR3 reads CASSLAGTGTYEQYF. In DNA form, the CDR3 reads TGTGCCAGCAGCCTGGCCGGGACAGGGACCTACGAGCAGTACTTC. V and J are TRBV7-2 and TRBJ2-7, with TRBD1 identical over 9 bases. With 5 bases clipped from V and 2 bases from J, the junction kept 7 bases outside the gene matches. The CDR3 loop spans 15 amino acids. The germline V gene encodes CDR1 SGHTA and CDR2 FQGNSA.

CDR3 sequence: CSARGDQPQHF. CDR3 sequence (DNA): TGCAGTGCCCGCGGAGATCAGCCCCAGCATTTT. The gene calls are TRBV20-1 and TRBJ1-5; D remains ambiguous. The germline V and J ends were trimmed by 6 bases and 5 bases, with 8 bases remaining between them. Germline values: CDR1 DFQATT, CDR2 SNEGSKA (reference sequence). The CDR3 runs 11 residues.

The chain combines TRBV5-1 with TRBJ2-1, with no clear D. Trimming removed 4 bases from V and 0 bases from J, with 8 bases in between. The CDR3 totals 14 residues. Germline loops: CDR1 SGHRS, CDR2 YFSETQ. Written as DNA, the CDR3 is TGCGCCAGCAGCCCCTCGAGCTCCTACAATGAGCAGTTCTTC. It specifies CASSPSSSYNEQFF.

The table lists this clone with a few counts. The chain employs TRBV2 and TRBJ2-7; the D gene is possibly TRBD2 (6 bases). Germline V gene sequence: CDR1 SNHLY, CDR2 FYNNEI. V lost 5 bases to trimming and J lost 6 bases, with 17 bases between them. The CDR3 covers 14 residues. The CDR3 nucleotides read TGTGCCAGCAGTCCCCTACTAGCCGGGGGCGAGCAGTACTTC. Its translation: CASSPLLAGGEQYF.

This clone was picked up a small number of times. The chain is built from TRBV30 and TRBJ1-5; D might be TRBD1 (6 bases). Deletions cut 0 bases from V and 3 bases from J, with 9 bases between. The CDR3 is 14 residues long. The germline CDR1 and CDR2 sequences are GTSNPN and SVGIG (reference sequence). Written as DNA, the CDR3 is TGTGCCTGGAGTGTTGGGACAATCAATCAGCCCCAGCATTTT. Encoded protein: CAWSVGTINQPQHF.

The rearrangement uses TRBV28 and TRBJ2-7, with 8 bases matching TRBD2. J gave up 5 bases and V 0 bases, and 9 bases lay outside the gene matches. The CDR3 loop spans 16 amino acids. In germline, CDR1 is MDHEN, CDR2 SYDVKM. CDR3 residues: CASSLWGAGARHEQYF. The DNA of the CDR3 is TGTGCCAGCAGTTTATGGGGAGCGGGAGCTCGACACGAGCAGTACTTC.

Notes on this clone: The identical CDR3 is also encoded by other nucleotide sequences in the sample. The genes are TRBV19 and TRBJ1-1; 8 bases match TRBD1. CDR3 size: 13 residues. V shed 3 bases, J shed 5 bases, and the junction held 2 bases outside the gene matches. The germline V gene encodes CDR1 LNHDA and CDR2 SQIVND (reference sequence). CDR3 bases: TGTGCCAGTAGTATCCAGGGGGCAACTGAAGCTTTCTTT. Residues: CASSIQGATEAFF.

This clone is a singleton in its sample. V and J are TRBV7-9 and TRBJ2-2; maybe TRBD2 (6 bases). V gave up 6 bases and J gave up 1 base, with 12 bases separating them. This CDR3 is built from 15 residues. CDR1 is SEHNR and CDR2 is FQNEAQ in the germline V gene (reference sequence). This CDR3 is CASRRDGGNTGELFF. CDR3 nucleotides: TGTGCCAGCAGGAGGGACGGGGGGAACACCGGGGAGCTGTTTTTT.

The chain carries TRBV5-8 and TRBJ1-1, with a possible D match to TRBD1 (5 bases). Germline CDR1 reads SGHTS; CDR2 reads YDEGEE. V lost 4 bases and J 3 bases, leaving 13 bases between the germline ends. The CDR3 loop spans 14 amino acids. CDR3 nucleotide sequence: TGTGCCAGCAGCCTGACAGACTCCGACACTGAAGCTTTCTTT. Translating gives CASSLTDSDTEAFF.

The genes are TRBV27 and TRBJ2-7, with 8 bases fitting TRBD1. Trimming at V came to 3 bases and at J to 7 bases, leaving 5 bases not matched to a gene. CDR1 MNHEY and CDR2 SMNVEV come from the germline V gene (reference sequence). This CDR3 contains 13 residues. This CDR3 reads CASSFQGAREQYF. The CDR3 coding sequence is TGTGCCAGCAGTTTCCAGGGGGCGCGGGAGCAGTACTTC.